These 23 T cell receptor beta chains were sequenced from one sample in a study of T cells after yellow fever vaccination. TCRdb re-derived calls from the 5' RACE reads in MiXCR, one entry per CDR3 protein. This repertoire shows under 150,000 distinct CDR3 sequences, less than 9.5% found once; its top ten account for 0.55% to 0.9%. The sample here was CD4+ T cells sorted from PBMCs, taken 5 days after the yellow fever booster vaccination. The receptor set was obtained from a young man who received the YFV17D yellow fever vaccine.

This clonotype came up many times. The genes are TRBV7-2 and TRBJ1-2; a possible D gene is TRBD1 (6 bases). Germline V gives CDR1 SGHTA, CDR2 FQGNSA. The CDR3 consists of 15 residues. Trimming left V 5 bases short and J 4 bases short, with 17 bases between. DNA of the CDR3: TGTGCCAGCAGCACCAGGGGCATAACCTTCTATGGCTACACCTTC. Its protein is CASSTRGITFYGYTF.

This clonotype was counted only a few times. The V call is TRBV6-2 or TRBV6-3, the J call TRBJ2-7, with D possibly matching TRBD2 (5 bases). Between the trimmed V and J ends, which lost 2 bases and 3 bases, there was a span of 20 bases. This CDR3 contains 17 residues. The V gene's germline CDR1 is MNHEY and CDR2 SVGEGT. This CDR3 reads CASSYPLEDYGRYEQYF. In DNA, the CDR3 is TGTGCCAGCAGTTACCCCCTTGAAGACTACGGACGCTACGAGCAGTACTTC.

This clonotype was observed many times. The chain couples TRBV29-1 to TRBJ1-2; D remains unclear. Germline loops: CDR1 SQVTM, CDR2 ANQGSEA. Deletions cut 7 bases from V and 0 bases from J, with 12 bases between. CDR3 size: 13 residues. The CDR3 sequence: CSAADPANYGYTF. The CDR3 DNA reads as TGCAGCGCCGCAGATCCCGCTAACTATGGCTACACCTTC.

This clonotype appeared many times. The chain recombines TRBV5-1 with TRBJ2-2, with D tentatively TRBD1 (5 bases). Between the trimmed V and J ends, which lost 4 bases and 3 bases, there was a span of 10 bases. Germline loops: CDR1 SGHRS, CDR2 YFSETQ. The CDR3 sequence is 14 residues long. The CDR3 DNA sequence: TGCGCCAGCAGCCTGGACATTTACACCGGGGAGCTGTTTTTT. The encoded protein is CASSLDIYTGELFF.

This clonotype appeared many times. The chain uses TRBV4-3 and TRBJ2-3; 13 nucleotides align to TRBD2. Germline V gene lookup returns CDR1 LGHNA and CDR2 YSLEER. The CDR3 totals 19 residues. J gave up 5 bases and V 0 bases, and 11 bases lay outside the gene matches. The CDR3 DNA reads TGCGCCAGCAGCCAAGATGTGGGGGGTTGGACTAGCGGGAGAGATACGCAGTATTTT. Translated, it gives CASSQDVGGWTSGRDTQYF.

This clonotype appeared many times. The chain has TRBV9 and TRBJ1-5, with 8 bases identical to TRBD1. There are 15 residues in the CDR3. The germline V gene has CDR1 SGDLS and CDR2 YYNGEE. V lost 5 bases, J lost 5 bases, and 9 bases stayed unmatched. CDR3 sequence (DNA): TGTGCCAGCAGTTACGGACAGGGTGTTGATCAGCCCCAGCATTTT. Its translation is CASSYGQGVDQPQHF.

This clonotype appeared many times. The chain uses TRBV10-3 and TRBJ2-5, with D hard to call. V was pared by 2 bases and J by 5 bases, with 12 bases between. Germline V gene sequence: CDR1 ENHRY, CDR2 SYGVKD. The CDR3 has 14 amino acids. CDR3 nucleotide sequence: TGTGCCATCAGTGAGCCCCTCGCTGTGGAGACCCAGTACTTC. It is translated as CAISEPLAVETQYF.

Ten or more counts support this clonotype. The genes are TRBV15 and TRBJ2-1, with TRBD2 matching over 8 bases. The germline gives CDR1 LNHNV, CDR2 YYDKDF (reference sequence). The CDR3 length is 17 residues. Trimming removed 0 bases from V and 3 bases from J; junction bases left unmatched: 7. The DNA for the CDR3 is TGTGCCACCAGCAGAGATAGCGGGATACTTATCTACAATGAGCAGTTCTTC. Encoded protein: CATSRDSGILIYNEQFF. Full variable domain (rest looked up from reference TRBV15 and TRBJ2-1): DAMVIQNPRYQVTQFGKPVTLSCSQTLNHNVMYWYQQKSSQAPKLLFHYYDKDFNNEADTPDNFQSRRPNTSFCFLDIRSPGLGDTAMYLCATSRDSGILIYNEQFFGPGTRLTVL.

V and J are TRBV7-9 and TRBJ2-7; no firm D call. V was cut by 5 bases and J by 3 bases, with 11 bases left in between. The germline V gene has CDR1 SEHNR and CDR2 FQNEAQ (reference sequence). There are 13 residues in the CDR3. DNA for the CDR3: TGTGCCAGCAGCGCCACGGCTTACTACGAGCAGTACTTC. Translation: CASSATAYYEQYF.

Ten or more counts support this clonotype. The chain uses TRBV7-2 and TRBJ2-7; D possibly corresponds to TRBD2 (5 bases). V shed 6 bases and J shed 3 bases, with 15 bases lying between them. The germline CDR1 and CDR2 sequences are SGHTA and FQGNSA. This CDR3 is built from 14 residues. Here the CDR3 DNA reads TGTGCCAGCAGTTCAGAGGTCGGGAACTACGAGCAGTACTTC. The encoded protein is CASSSEVGNYEQYF.

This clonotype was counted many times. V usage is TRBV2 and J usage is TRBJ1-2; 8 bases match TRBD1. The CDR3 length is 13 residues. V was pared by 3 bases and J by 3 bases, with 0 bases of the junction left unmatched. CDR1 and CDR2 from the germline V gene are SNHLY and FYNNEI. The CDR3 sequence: CASSEDRDYGYTF. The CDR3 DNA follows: TGTGCCAGCAGTGAGGACAGGGACTATGGCTACACCTTC.

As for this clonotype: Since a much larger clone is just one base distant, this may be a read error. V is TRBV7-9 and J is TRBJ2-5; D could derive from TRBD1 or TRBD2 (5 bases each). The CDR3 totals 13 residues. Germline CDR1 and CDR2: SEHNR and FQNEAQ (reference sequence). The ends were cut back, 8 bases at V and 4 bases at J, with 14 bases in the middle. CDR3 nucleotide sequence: TGTGCCAGCGGGCCGGGGACCTTAGAGACCCAGTACTTC. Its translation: CASGPGTLETQYF.

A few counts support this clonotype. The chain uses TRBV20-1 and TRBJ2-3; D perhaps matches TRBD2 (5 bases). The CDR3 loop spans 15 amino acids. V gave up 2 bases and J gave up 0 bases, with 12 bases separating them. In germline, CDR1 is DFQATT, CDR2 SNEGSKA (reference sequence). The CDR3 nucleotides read TGCAGTGCTAGACTAGCTCCGGGTAGCACAGATACGCAGTATTTT. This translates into CSARLAPGSTDTQYF.

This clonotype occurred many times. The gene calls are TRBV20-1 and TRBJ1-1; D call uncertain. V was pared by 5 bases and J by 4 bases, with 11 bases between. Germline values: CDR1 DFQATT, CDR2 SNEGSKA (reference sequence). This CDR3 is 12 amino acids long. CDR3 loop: CSALDGGTEAFF. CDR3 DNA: TGCAGTGCTTTGGACGGTGGCACTGAAGCTTTCTTT.

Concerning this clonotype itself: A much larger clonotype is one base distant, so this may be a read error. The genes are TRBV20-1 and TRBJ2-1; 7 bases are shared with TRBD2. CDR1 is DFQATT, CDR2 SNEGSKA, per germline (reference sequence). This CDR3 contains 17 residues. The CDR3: CSARVRSGTASFNEQFF. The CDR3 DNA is TGCAGTGCTAGAGTACGAAGCGGGACGGCTTCCTTCAATGAGCAGTTCTTC.

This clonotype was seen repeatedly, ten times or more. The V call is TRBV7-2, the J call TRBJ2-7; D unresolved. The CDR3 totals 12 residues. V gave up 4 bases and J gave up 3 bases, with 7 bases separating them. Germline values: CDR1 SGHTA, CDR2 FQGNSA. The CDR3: CASSSNNYEQYF. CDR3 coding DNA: TGTGCCAGCAGCTCCAATAACTACGAGCAGTACTTC. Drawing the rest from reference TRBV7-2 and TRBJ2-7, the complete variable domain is GAGVSQSPSNKVTEKGKDVELRCDPISGHTALYWYRQSLGQGLEFLIYFQGNSAPDKSGLPSDRFSAERTGGSVSTLTIQRTQQEDSAVYLCASSSNNYEQYFGPGTRLTVT.

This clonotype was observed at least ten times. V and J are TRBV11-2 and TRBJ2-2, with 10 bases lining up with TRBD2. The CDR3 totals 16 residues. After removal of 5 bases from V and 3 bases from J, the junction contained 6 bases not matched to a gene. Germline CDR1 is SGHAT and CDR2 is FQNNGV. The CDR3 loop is CASSLTSGMDTGELFF. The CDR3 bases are TGTGCCAGCAGCCTTACTAGCGGGATGGACACCGGGGAGCTGTTTTTT.

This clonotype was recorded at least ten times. This CDR3 is CSAREGQGAGELFF. CDR3 in DNA: TGCAGTGCTAGAGAAGGACAGGGGGCCGGGGAGCTGTTTTTT. The chain recombines TRBV20-1 with TRBJ2-2; 10 bases align to TRBD1. Trimming at V came to 0 bases and at J to 6 bases, leaving 1 base not matched to a gene. Germline assignment: CDR1 DFQATT and CDR2 SNEGSKA (reference sequence). The CDR3 covers 14 residues.

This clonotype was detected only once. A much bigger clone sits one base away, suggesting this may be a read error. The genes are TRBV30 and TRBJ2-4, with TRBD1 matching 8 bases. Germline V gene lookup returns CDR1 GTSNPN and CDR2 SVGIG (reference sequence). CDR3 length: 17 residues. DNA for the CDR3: TGTGCCTGGGGTGTACTAGGAGTACAGGGGGGCAAAAACATTCAGTACTTC. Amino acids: CAWGVLGVQGGKNIQYF.

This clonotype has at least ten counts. CDR3 in amino acids: CASSLRDGKYNEQFF. The CDR3 nucleotides are TGTGCCAGCAGCCTAAGGGACGGTAAATACAATGAGCAGTTCTTC. The chain links TRBV7-2 to TRBJ2-1, with D perhaps assigned TRBD1 or TRBD2 (5 bases each). Germline V lookup: CDR1 SGHTA, CDR2 FQGNSA. Between the trimmed V and J ends, which lost 5 bases and 4 bases, there was a span of 15 bases. The CDR3 has 15 residues.

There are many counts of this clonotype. CDR3 nucleotides: TGCAGTGCTTGGAGCGGGACTAGCATCCAAGAGACCCAGTACTTC. Its translation: CSAWSGTSIQETQYF. The chain is built from TRBV20-1 and TRBJ2-5, with TRBD2 identical over 9 bases. Germline CDR1 DFQATT, CDR2 SNEGSKA (reference sequence). This CDR3 region has 15 residues. J gave up 1 base and V 5 bases, and 8 bases lay outside the gene matches.

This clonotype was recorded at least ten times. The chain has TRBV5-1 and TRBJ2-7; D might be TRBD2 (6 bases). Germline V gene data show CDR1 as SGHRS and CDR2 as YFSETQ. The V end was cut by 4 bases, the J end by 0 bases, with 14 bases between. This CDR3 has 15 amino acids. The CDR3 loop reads CASSHGGASSYEQYF. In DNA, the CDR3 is TGCGCCAGCAGCCACGGAGGGGCAAGCTCCTACGAGCAGTACTTC.

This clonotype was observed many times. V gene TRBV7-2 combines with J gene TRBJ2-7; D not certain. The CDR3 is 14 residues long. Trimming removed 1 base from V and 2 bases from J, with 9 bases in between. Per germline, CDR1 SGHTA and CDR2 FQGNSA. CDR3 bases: TGTGCCAGCAGCTTAGAGGGTCTCCCCTACGAGCAGTACTTC. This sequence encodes CASSLEGLPYEQYF.